Presented here are 26 T cell receptor beta chains from one specimen sequenced in a study of blood T cells in healthy people across ages (dated by TCRdb to the mid-2010s). Preparation of the library involved 5' RACE. Sequenced using an Illumina HiSeq 2500. A second PCR of roughly 7 to 11 cycles was performed with a sample-barcoded 5' primer and a J-beta primer mix. The public reads were quality trimmed at Q25 with fastp and then assembled into clones with MiXCR by TCRdb, keeping productive beta chains. CDR3 protein sequences are deduplicated, and each keeps its most common genes and DNA. Across this sample there are some 930,000 distinct CDR3 sequences, with 25% to 35% seen only once. Roughly a tenth of the sample goes to the ten largest clones. These data also featured in a second study, about T cells of mothers and their children.

The sample was blood. Every receptor here comes from a woman in her 40s in good health.

About this clonotype: A much bigger clone sits one base away, suggesting this may be a read error. The rearrangement uses TRBV12-3 or TRBV12-4 and TRBJ2-7; TRBD1 matches 9 bases. The CDR3 contains 15 residues. CDR3 sequence reads: CAGSYRDRASYEQYF. CDR3 nucleotide sequence: TGTGCCGGCAGTTACCGGGACAGGGCCTCCTACGAGCAGTACTTC.

This clonotype was seen just once. The chain is built from TRBV6-4 and TRBJ2-1; D might be TRBD1 (7 bases). The CDR3 covers 13 residues. V lost 5 bases, J lost 9 bases, and 14 bases lay in between. Germline V gene data show CDR1 as MRHNA and CDR2 as SNTAGT. The CDR3 is CASSTRGDGEQFF. DNA of the CDR3: TGTGCCAGCAGTACCAGGGGGGACGGTGAGCAGTTCTTC.

The table lists this clonotype with a few counts. CDR3 nucleotides: TGCGCCAGCAGCGGATACAGGGGGCTTCAAGACTCTGGGGCCAACGTCCTGACTTTC. Translated: CASSGYRGLQDSGANVLTF. The chain employs TRBV5-1 and TRBJ2-6; TRBD1 matches 9 bases. The CDR3 extends over 19 amino acids. Germline V lookup: CDR1 SGHRS, CDR2 YFSETQ. With V trimmed by 4 bases and J by 0 bases, 11 bases remained unmatched.

This clonotype showed up many times. The chain employs TRBV10-3 and TRBJ1-2, with no clear D. CDR1 and CDR2 (germline): ENHRY, SYGVKD. The V gene lost 2 bases and the J gene lost 4 bases, with 5 bases spanning the gap. CDR3 length equals 12 residues. For the CDR3, the DNA is TGTGCCATCAGTGAGAGGGTCTATGGCTACACCTTC. It codes for CAISERVYGYTF.

This clonotype was recorded a few times. The chain links TRBV7-2 to TRBJ1-2; 9 bases are a match to TRBD1. The J segment lost 4 bases and the V segment lost 5 bases, leaving 14 bases of the junction unmatched. Germline lookup yields CDR1 SGHTA and CDR2 FQGNSA. This CDR3 is built from 17 residues. CDR3 protein: CASSTPGTGRSVYGYTF. The DNA of the CDR3 is TGTGCCAGCAGCACTCCCGGGACAGGGCGATCGGTCTATGGCTACACCTTC.

This clonotype appeared once. This sequence joins TRBV12-3 or TRBV12-4 and TRBJ1-5; 10 nucleotides match TRBD1. V gave up 6 bases and J gave up 2 bases; unmatched junction bases: 10. The CDR3 runs to 17 residues. CDR3 residues: CASSLSPGQGRNQPQHF. The CDR3 region has the DNA TGTGCCAGCAGCCTGAGTCCGGGACAGGGGCGCAATCAGCCCCAGCATTTT.

This clonotype has ten or more counts. The chain has TRBV28 and TRBJ2-7; 11 bases are shared with TRBD1. V was pared by 7 bases and J by 6 bases, with 5 bases of the junction left unmatched. The CDR3 consists of 13 residues. Germline loops: CDR1 MDHEN, CDR2 SYDVKM. CDR3 coding DNA: TGTGCCAGCAACAGAGGGACAGGGGGCGAGCAGTACTTC. This sequence encodes CASNRGTGGEQYF.

The chain employs TRBV28 and TRBJ1-4, with TRBD1 matching 11 bases. The CDR3 has 17 amino acids. V was clipped by 5 bases and J by 4 bases; unmatched bases: 9. The germline gives CDR1 MDHEN, CDR2 SYDVKM. The CDR3 bases are TGTGCCAGCAGTCCTACGGTGGGACAGGGGGGTAATGAAAAACTGTTTTTT. Translating gives CASSPTVGQGGNEKLFF.

This rearrangement joins TRBV5-1 to TRBJ2-7, with 7 bases matching TRBD1. Unmatched junction bases numbered 15, after V lost 4 bases and J lost 2 bases. The CDR3 contains 17 residues. Germline-derived CDR1 and CDR2 are SGHRS and YFSETQ. The CDR3: CASSQSGQLQNTYEQYF. The CDR3 DNA follows: TGCGCCAGCAGCCAGTCGGGACAGCTACAAAATACCTACGAGCAGTACTTC.

Concerning this clonotype: Possible read error: a much larger clone is one base away. J is TRBJ1-1 and V is TRBV18; no clear D. In germline, CDR1 is KGHSH, CDR2 LQKENI. The CDR3 length is 15 residues. The CDR3 spells CASSPVGLLNTEVFF. In nucleotides, the CDR3 is TGTGCCAGCTCACCAGTTGGATTGTTGAACACTGAAGTTTTCTTT.

This clonotype was found many times. The gene calls are TRBV29-1 and TRBJ1-2, with a weak D call TRBD1 (5 bases). V was clipped by 7 bases and J by 1 base, with 19 bases between them. The germline V gene encodes CDR1 SQVTM and CDR2 ANQGSEA. The CDR3 has 15 amino acids. The CDR3 DNA is TGCAGCGGTGGAGGCAGTGGAGGGGTTAACTATGGCTACACCTTC. Protein sequence: CSGGGSGGVNYGYTF.

The chain is built from TRBV2 and TRBJ1-5; maybe TRBD1 (5 bases). Germline CDR1 SNHLY, CDR2 FYNNEI. V was cut by 0 bases and J by 7 bases, with 10 bases left in between. The CDR3 length is 14 residues. The CDR3 DNA reads TGTGCCAGCAGTGAAGCGGGGGGTGGACAGCCCCAGCATTTT. Its translation is CASSEAGGGQPQHF.

This clonotype has at least ten counts. The chain employs TRBV28 and TRBJ2-7; D may be TRBD1 (6 bases). In germline, CDR1 is MDHEN, CDR2 SYDVKM. This CDR3 contains 12 residues. With 5 bases removed from V and 5 bases from J, the gap between germline ends came to 10 bases. The CDR3 DNA is TGTGCCAGCAGTAGGAGACAGGACGAGCAGTACTTC. Amino acid sequence: CASSRRQDEQYF.

This clonotype was seen ten or more times. V is TRBV20-1 and J is TRBJ2-7; maybe TRBD2 (6 bases). Trimming stripped 6 bases from V and 2 bases from J, with 17 bases between. CDR3 length: 14 amino acids. The germline gives CDR1 DFQATT, CDR2 SNEGSKA (reference sequence). CDR3 nucleotide sequence: TGCAGTGCGTCGGGACTTACCATTCCCTACGAGCAGTACTTC. This sequence encodes CSASGLTIPYEQYF.

This clonotype occurred a few times. This sequence may be a read error, since a much larger clone differs from it by one base. This sequence joins TRBV28 and TRBJ1-1; tentatively, D is TRBD1 (5 bases). Trimming removed 10 bases at V and 4 bases at J, with 16 bases between. CDR1 MDHEN and CDR2 SYDVKM come from the germline V gene. This CDR3 comprises 13 residues. CDR3 region: CATRLGEGTEAFF. CDR3 sequence (DNA): TGTGCCACCCGCTTGGGGGAGGGCACTGAAGCTTTCTTT.

The gene calls are TRBV7-9 and TRBJ2-7; a possible D gene is TRBD1 (5 bases). Germline V gene lookup returns CDR1 SEHNR and CDR2 FQNEAQ (reference sequence). The CDR3 loop spans 13 amino acids. V dropped 5 bases and J dropped 2 bases, with 10 bases sitting between them. CDR3 nucleotide sequence: TGTGCCAGCAGCCCCAGGGCAACCTACGAGCAGTACTTC. Residues: CASSPRATYEQYF.

For the CDR3, the DNA is TGTGCCAGCACCGCGGGGGGACAGAACACTGAAGCTTTCTTT. Its protein is CASTAGGQNTEAFF. The chain is built from TRBV6-1 and TRBJ1-1; D is possibly TRBD1 (6 bases). The CDR3 length is 14 residues. V dropped 7 bases and J dropped 1 base, with 13 bases sitting between them. Germline CDR1 is MNHNS and CDR2 is SASEGT.

This clonotype was observed a few times. The rearrangement uses TRBV6-6 and TRBJ2-1; perhaps D is TRBD1 or TRBD2 (6 bases each). The length of the CDR3 is 15 residues. Germline V lookup: CDR1 MNHNY, CDR2 SVGAGI (reference sequence). Trimming took off 4 bases at V and 5 bases at J, with 15 bases between the two ends. CDR3 in amino acids: CASSSIGGRNNEQFF. CDR3 bases: TGTGCCAGCAGTTCTATTGGGGGGCGAAACAATGAGCAGTTCTTC.

This clonotype was seen only a few times. J is TRBJ2-7 and V is TRBV5-1; the D gene could be TRBD1 or TRBD2 (6 bases each). The CDR3 length is 14 residues. Germline loops: CDR1 SGHRS, CDR2 YFSETQ. The ends were cut back, 2 bases at V and 5 bases at J, with 14 bases in the middle. The CDR3: CASSFGGTNHEQYF. The CDR3 nucleotides read TGCGCCAGCAGCTTTGGGGGGACAAACCACGAGCAGTACTTC. The entire variable domain, with the rest obtained from reference TRBV5-1 and TRBJ2-7, is as follows: KAGVTQTPRYLIKTRGQQVTLSCSPISGHRSVSWYQQTPGQGLQFLFEYFSETQRNKGNFPGRFSGRQFSNSRSEMNVSTLELGDSALYLCASSFGGTNHEQYFGPGTRLTVT.

With regard to this clonotype: Given a much more abundant clone one base away, this may be a read error. The chain is built from TRBV9 and TRBJ2-1; 7 bases fit TRBD1. With V trimmed by 6 bases and J by 6 bases, 9 bases remained unmatched. This CDR3 comprises 14 residues. Germline V lookup: CDR1 SGDLS, CDR2 YYNGEE. The CDR3 DNA is TGTGCCAGCAACGCCCAGACAGGGAGCAATGAGCAGTTCTTC. This sequence encodes CASNAQTGSNEQFF.

The V gene is TRBV14, the J gene TRBJ2-2; 8 bases line up with TRBD1. The CDR3 contains 15 residues. The J segment lost 6 bases and the V segment lost 3 bases, leaving 6 bases of the junction unmatched. Germline CDR1 reads SGHDN; CDR2 reads FVKESK. DNA for the CDR3: TGTGCCAGCAGCCAGGGACAGGCACGATCCGGGGAGCTGTTTTTT. Protein: CASSQGQARSGELFF. Drawing the rest from reference TRBV14 and TRBJ2-2, the complete variable domain is EAGVTQFPSHSVIEKGQTVTLRCDPISGHDNLYWYRRVMGKEIKFLLHFVKESKQDESGMPNNRFLAERTGGTYSTLKVQPAELEDSGVYFCASSQGQARSGELFFGEGSRLTVL.

The chain has TRBV2 and TRBJ2-2, with 10 bases fitting TRBD1. V shed 4 bases and J 7 bases; nucleotides not matched to a gene: 6. This CDR3 comprises 15 residues. Germline V gives CDR1 SNHLY, CDR2 FYNNEI. The CDR3 loop is CASSGRQGAGGELFF. CDR3 in DNA: TGTGCCAGCAGTGGCCGACAGGGGGCTGGCGGGGAGCTGTTTTTT.

The CDR3 coding sequence is TGCAGTGCTAGAGGAGGAGGGTATAATTCACCCCTCCACTTT. Protein: CSARGGGYNSPLHF. This chain connects TRBV20-1 to TRBJ1-6; D is unclear. Germline-derived CDR1 and CDR2 are DFQATT and SNEGSKA (reference sequence). Trimming removed 1 base from V and 4 bases from J, with 8 bases in between. This CDR3 comprises 14 residues.

The V and J genes are TRBV11-1 and TRBJ2-1; perhaps TRBD2 as D (6 bases). CDR1 is SGHAT and CDR2 is FQDESV in the germline V gene (reference sequence). V lost 2 bases, J lost 10 bases, and 12 bases lay in between. CDR3 length: 13 residues. The CDR3, as DNA: TGTGCCAGCAGCTTATTCTCGGGAGAGGAGCAGTTCTTC. It is translated as CASSLFSGEEQFF.

Worth noting for this clonotype: A much larger clone differs by one base, so this may be a read error. The V and J genes are TRBV12-3 or TRBV12-4 and TRBJ2-5; 10 positions match TRBD2. There are 15 residues in the CDR3. The CDR3 sequence is CASRGLAETQETQHF. DNA for the CDR3: TGTGCCAGCAGAGGACTAGCGGAAACCCAAGAGACCCAGCACTTC.

V and J are TRBV20-1 and TRBJ1-1, with 8 bases identical to TRBD1. V shed 5 bases and J 11 bases; nucleotides not matched to a gene: 10. Looked up from germline, CDR1 is DFQATT and CDR2 is SNEGSKA (reference sequence). CDR3 length: 12 residues. This CDR3 is CSAGMQGAWAFF. The CDR3 DNA sequence: TGCAGTGCTGGCATGCAGGGGGCCTGGGCTTTCTTT.